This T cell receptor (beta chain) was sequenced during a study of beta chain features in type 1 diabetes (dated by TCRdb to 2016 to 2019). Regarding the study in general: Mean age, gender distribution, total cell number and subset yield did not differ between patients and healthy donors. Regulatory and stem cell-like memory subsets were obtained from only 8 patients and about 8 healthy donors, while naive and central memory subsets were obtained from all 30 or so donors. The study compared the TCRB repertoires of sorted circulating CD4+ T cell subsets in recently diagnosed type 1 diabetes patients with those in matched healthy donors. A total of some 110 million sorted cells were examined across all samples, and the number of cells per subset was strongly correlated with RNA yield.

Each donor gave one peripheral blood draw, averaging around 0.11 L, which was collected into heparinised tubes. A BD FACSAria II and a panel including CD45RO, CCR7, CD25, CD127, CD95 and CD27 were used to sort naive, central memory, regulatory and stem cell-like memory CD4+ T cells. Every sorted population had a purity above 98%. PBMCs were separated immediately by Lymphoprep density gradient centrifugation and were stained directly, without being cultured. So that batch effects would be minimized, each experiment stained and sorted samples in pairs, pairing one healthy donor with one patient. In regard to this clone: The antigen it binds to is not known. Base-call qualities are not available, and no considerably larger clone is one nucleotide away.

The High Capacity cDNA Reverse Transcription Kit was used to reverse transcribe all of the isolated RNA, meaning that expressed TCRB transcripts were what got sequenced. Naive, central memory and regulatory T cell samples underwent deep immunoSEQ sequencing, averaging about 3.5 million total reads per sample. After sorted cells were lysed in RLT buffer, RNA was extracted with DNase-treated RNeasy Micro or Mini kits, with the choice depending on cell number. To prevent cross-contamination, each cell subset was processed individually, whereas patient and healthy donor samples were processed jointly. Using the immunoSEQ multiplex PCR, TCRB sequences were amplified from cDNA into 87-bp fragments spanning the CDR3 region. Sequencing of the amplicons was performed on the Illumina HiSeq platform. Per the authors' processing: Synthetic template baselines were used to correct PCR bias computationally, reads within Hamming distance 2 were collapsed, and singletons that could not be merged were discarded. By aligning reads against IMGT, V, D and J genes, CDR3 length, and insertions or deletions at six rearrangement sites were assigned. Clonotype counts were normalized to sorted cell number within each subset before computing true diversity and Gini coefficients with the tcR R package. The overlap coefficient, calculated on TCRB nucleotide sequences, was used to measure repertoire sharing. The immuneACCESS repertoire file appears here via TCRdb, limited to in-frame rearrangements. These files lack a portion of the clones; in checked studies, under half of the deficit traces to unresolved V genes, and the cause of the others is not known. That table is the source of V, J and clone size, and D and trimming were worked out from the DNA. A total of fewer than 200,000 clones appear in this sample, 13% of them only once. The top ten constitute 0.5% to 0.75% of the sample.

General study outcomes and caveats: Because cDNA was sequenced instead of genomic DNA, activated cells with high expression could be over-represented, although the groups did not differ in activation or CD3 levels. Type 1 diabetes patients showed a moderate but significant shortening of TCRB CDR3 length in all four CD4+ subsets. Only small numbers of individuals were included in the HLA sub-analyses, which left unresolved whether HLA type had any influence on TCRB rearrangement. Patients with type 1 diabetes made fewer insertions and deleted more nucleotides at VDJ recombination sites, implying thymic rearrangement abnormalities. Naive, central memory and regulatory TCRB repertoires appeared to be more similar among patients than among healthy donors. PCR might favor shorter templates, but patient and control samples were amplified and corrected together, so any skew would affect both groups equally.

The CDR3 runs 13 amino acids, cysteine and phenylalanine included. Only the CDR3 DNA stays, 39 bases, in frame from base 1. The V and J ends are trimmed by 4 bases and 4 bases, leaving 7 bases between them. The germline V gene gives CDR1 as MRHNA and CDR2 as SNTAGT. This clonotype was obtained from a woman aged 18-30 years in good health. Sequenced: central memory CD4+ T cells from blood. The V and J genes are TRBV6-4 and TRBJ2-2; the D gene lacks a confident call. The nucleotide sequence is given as TGTGCCAGCAGTGCCCTTCTCACCGGGGAGCTGTTTTTT. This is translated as CASSALLTGELFF.